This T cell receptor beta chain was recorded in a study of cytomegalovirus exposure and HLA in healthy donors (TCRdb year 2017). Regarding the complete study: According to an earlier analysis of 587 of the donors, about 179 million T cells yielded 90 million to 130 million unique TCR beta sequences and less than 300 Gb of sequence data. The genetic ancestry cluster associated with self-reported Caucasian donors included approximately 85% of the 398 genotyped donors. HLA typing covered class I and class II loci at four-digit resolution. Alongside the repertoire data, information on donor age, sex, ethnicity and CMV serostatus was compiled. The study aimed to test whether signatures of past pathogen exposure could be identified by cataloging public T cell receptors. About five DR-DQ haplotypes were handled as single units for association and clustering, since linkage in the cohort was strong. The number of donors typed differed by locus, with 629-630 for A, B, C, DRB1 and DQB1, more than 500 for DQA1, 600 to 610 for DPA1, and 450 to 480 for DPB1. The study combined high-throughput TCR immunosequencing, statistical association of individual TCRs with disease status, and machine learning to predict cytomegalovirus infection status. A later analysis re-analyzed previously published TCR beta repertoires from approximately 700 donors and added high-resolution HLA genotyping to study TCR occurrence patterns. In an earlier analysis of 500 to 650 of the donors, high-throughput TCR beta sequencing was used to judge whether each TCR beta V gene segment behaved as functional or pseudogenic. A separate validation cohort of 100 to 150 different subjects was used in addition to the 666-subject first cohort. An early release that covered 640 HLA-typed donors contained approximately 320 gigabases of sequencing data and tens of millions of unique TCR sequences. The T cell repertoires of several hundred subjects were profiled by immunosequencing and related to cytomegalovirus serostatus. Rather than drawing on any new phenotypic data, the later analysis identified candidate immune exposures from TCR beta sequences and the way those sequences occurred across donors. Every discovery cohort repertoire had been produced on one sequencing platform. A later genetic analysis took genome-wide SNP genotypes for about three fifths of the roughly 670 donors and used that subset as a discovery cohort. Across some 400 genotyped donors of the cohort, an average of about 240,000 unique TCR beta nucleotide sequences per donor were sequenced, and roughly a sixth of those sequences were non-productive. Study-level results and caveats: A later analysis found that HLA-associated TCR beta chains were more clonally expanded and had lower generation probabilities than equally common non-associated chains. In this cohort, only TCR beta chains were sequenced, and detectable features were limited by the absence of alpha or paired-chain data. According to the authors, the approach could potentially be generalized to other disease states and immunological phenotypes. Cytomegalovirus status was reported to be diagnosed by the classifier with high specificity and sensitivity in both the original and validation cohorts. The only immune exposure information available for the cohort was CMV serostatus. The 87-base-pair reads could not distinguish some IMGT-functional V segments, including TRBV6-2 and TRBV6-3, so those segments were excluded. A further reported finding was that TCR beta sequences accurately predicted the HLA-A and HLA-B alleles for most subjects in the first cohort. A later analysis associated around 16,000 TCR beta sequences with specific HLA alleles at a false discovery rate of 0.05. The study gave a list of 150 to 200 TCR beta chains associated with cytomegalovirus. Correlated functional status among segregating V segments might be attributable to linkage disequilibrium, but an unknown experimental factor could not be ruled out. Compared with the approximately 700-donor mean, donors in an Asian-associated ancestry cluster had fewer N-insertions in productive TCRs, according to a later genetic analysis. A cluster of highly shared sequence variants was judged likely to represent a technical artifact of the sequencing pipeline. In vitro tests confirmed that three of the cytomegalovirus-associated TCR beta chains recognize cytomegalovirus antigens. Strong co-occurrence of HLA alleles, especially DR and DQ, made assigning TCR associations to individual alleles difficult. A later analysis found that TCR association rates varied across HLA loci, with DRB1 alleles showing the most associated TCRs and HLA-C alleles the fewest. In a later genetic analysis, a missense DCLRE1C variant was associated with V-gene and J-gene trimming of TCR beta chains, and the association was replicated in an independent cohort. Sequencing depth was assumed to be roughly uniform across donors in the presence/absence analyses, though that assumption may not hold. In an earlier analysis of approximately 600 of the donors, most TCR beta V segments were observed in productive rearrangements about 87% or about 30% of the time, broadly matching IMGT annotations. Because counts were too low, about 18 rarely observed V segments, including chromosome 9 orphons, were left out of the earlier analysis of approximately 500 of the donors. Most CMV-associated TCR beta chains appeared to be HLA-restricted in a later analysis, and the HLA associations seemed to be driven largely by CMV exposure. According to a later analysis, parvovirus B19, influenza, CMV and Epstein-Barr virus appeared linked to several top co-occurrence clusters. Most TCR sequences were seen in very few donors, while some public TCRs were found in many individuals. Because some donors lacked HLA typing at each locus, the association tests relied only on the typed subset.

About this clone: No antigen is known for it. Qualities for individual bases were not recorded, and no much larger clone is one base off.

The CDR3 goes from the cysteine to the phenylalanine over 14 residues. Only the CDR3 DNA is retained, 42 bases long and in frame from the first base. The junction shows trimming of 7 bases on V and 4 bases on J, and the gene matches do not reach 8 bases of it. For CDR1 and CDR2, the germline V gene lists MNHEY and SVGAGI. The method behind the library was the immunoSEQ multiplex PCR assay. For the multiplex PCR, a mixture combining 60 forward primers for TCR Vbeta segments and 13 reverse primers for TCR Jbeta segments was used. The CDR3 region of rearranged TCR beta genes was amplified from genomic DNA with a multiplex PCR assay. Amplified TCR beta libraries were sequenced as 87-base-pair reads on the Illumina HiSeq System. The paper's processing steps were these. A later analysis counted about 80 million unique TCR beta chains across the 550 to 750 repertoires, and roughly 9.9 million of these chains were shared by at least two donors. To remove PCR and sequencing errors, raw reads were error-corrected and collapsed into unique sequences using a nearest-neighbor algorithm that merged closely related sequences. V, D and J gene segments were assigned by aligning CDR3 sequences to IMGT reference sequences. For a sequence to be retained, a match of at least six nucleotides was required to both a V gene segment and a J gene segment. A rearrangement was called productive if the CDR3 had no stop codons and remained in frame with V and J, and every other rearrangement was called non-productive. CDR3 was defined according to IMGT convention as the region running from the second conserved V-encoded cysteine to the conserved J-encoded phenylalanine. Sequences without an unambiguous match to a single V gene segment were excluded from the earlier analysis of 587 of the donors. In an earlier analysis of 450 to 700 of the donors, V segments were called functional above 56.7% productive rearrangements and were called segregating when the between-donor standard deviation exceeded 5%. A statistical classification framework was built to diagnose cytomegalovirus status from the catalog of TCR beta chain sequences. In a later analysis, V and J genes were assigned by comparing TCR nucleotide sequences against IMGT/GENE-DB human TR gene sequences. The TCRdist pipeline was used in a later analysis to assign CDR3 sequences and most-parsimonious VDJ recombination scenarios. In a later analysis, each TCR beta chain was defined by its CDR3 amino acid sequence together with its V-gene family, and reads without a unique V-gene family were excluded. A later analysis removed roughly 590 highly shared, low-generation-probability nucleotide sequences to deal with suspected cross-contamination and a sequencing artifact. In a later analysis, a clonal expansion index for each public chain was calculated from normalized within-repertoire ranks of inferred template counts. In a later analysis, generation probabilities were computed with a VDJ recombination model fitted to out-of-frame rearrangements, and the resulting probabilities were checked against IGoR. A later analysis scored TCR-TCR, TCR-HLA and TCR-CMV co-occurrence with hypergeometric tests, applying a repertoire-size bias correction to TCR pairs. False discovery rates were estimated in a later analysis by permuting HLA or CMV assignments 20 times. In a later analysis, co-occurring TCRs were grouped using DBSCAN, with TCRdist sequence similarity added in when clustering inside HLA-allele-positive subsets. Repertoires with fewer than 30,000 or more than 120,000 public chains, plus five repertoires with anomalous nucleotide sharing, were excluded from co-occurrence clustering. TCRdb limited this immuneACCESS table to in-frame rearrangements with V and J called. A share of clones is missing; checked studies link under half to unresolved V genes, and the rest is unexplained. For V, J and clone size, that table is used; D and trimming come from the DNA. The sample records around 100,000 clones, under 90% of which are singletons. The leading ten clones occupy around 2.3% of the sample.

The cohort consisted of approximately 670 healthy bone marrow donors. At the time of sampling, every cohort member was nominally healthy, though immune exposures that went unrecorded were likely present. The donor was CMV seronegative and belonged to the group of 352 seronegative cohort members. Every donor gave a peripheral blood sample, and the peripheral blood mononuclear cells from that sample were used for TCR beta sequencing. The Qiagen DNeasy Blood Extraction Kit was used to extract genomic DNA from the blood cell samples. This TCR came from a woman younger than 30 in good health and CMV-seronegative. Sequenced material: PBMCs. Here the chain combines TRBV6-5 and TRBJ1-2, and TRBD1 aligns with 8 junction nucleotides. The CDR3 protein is CASTLGTGFYGYTF. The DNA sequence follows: TGTGCCAGCACCCTAGGGACAGGCTTCTATGGCTACACCTTC.